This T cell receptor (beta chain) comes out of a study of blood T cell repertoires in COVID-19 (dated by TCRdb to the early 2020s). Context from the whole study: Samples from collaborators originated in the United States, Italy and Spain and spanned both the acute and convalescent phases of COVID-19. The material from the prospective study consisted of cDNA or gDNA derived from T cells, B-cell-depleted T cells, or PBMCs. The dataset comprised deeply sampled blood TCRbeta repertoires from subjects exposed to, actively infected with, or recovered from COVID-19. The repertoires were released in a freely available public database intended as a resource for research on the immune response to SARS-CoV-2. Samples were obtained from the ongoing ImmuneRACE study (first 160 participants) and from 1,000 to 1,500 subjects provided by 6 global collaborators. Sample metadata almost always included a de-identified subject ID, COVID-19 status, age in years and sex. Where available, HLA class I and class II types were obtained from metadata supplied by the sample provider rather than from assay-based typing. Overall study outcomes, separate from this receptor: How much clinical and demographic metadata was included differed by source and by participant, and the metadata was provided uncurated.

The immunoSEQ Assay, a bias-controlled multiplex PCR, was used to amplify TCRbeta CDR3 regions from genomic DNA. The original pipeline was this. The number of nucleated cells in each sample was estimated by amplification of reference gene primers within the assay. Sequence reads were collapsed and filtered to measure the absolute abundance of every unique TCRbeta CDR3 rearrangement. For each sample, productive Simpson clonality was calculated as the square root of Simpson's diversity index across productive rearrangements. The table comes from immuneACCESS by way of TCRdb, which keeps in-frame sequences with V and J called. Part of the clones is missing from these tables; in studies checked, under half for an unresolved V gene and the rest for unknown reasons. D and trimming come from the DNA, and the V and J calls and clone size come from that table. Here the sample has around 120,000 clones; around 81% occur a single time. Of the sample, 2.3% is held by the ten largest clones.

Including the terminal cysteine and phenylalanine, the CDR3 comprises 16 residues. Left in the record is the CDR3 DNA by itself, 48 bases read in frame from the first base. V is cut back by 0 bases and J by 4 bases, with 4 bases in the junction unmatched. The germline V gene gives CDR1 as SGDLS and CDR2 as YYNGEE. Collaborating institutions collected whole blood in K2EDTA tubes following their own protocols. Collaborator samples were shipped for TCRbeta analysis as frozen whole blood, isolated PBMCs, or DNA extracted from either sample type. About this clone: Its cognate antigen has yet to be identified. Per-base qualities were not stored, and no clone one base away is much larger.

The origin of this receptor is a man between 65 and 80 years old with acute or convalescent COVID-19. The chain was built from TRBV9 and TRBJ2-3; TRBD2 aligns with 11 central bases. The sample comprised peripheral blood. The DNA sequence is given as TGTGCCAGCAGCGTAGCGGGGACTAGCGGTTCAGATACGCAGTATTTT. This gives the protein CASSVAGTSGSDTQYF.